The TCR beta chain under discussion was sequenced for a study of CD8 T cells in Susac syndrome. Overall study findings and caveats: It was acknowledged by the study that relatively few individuals were included in its TCR sequencing and HLA analysis.

This clonotype showed up just once. Its antigen is as yet unknown. Random hexamers were used to reverse transcribe about 0.45 to 1 ug of RNA. An immunoSEQ multiplex PCR generated amplified TCR beta CDR3 products spanning 54 Vbeta and 13 Jbeta. TCRdb recomputed calls from the immunoSEQ multiplex PCR reads with MiXCR, one row per CDR3 protein. The table includes 170,000 or so distinct CDR3 sequences, over 85% detected once. After removal of 5 bases from V and 4 bases from J, the junction contained 5 bases not matched to a gene. The CDR3 consists of 15 residues. Germline CDR1 is SGHTA and CDR2 is FQGNSA. The origin of this receptor is a human donor with multiple sclerosis. Sequencing was done on a sample of CD4+ T cells from PBMCs. The V call is TRBV7-2, the J call TRBJ2-5, with TRBD2 identical over 12 bases. CDR3 in amino acids: CASSRLAGVVETQYF. The CDR3 bases are TGTGCCAGCAGCAGACTAGCGGGAGTGGTAGAGACCCAGTACTTC.